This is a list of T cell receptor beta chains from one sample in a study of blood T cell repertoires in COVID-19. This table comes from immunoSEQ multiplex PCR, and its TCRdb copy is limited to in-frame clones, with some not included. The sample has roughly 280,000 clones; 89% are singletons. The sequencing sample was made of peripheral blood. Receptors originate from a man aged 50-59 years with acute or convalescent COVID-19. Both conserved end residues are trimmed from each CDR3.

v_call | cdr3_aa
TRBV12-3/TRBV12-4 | ASTLRDNEQF
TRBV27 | ASSPRTPTAVGYT
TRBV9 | ASSYGTWSTDTQY
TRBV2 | ASGGSGTQY
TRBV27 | ASSPLDRLQETQY
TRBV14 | ASSQSGLYF
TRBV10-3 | AISVRGEYYEQY
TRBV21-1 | ASSVGAASENIQY
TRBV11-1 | ASSLMGGNEQF
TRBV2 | ASSSSGSPGETQY
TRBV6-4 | ASSARAGRNQPQH
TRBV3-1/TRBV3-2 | ASSQDLGSTGELF
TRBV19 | ASSGGLDNEQF
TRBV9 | ASALGGLAVPGELF
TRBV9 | ASSVAPLNEQF
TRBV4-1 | ASSQDSGGLTYEQY
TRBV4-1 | ASSQDGAGVQPQH
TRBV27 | ASSFRGQLSYNSPLH
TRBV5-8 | ASSPTDRLTYEQY
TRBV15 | ATSRDPRERGNTIY
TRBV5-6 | ASSIPTGSRKLF
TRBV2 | ASTSTGISYEQY
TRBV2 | ASTWDSLSSYEQY
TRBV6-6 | AGGGSSYEQY
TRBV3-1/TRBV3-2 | ASSQSGAGELF
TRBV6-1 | ASSSGTTQTIY
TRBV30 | AWSQGVYEQY
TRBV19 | ASSIDFRGGGNQPQH
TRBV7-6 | ASSSPGGGRNTEAF
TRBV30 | AWSSFGRNEKLF
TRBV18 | ASSPDTAINYGYT
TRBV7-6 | ASSPLPGLAVGETQY
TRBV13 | ASRSFRDNSYEQY
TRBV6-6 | ASIRYSGGANNEQF
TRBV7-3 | ASSLGQGTYEQY
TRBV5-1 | ASSPVQGGGSPLH
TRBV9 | ASSVTGETEAF
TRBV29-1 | SVDTSGVSGELF
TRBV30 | AWSELRQAGGELF
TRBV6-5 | ASTRGQQPQH
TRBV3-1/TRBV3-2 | ASSPSRGSQPQH
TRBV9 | ASISGLPSAGANVLT
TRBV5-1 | ASSPFQGANVLT
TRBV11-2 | ASSPRTDEYQETQY
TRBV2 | ASSRSFSGNTIY
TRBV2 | ASSGQTTYEQY
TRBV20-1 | SASAPGLASGGEQY
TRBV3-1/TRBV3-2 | ASSTLPGQGGLGEKLF
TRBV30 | AWFWRGSRYTEAF
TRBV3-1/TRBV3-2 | ASSQEGHRAYEQY
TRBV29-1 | SVVVTANTEAF
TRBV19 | ASSLQGIGYGYT
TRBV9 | ASSVGPTAGNTIY
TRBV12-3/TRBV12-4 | ASSYHGETQY
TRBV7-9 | ASSLGQGYT